The rows below give T cell receptor beta chains drawn from one sample of a study of T cell responses to AZD1222 COVID-19 vaccine. Only in-frame clones appear in the TCRdb table, and some are missing; sequencing was by immunoSEQ multiplex PCR. The data contain about 140,000 clones, about 90% of them seen just once; the ten biggest clones take up roughly 1.3%. The source material was peripheral blood, sampled on day 0 of AZD1222 vaccination. These receptors originate from an adult in good health. The CDR3 runs from the conserved cysteine through the conserved F or W. Fields, in order: CDR3 DNA, CDR3 protein, J gene, D gene, clone size, V gene. A D gene is named only where the DNA matches it firmly. The size field is filled for only some rows; it gives once, few, many or a size class.

CDR3nt: TGTGCCAGCAGTTACTCTTCGGGGACGCAGCCCCAGCATTTT; CDR3aa: CASSYSSGTQPQHF; j_gene: TRBJ1-5; d_gene: .; abundance: once; v_gene: TRBV6-5
CDR3nt: TGTGCCAGCAGCCCAGGACAGGGCCCTCTCTCTGGAAACACCATATATTTT; CDR3aa: CASSPGQGPLSGNTIYF; j_gene: TRBJ1-3; d_gene: TRBD1; abundance: .; v_gene: TRBV7-6
CDR3nt: TGTGCCAGCAGCCCAGGGGCTCGACTCACAGATACGCAGTATTTT; CDR3aa: CASSPGARLTDTQYF; j_gene: TRBJ2-3; d_gene: .; abundance: .; v_gene: TRBV13
CDR3nt: TGTGCCAGCGACCCCGGACAGGTTGATGGCTACACCTTC; CDR3aa: CASDPGQVDGYTF; j_gene: TRBJ1-2; d_gene: TRBD1; abundance: .; v_gene: TRBV19
CDR3nt: TGTGCCAGCAGCTTGGGGAGCTCGGGGAACTATGGCTACACCTTC; CDR3aa: CASSLGSSGNYGYTF; j_gene: TRBJ1-2; d_gene: .; abundance: .; v_gene: TRBV7-9
CDR3nt: TGTGCCAGCAGTTCCCCCTCCAAGGGGCCTCAATTTGAAGCTTTCTTT; CDR3aa: CASSSPSKGPQFEAFF; j_gene: TRBJ1-1; d_gene: .; abundance: .; v_gene: TRBV28
CDR3nt: TGCGCCAGCAGCTTGGTCTCGGGGACAGCCAATTCACCCCTCCACTTT; CDR3aa: CASSLVSGTANSPLHF; j_gene: TRBJ1-6; d_gene: TRBD1; abundance: .; v_gene: TRBV5-1
CDR3nt: TGTGCCAGCGGTCGCCTAGCGGGAGGAGGGAGCTACGAGCAGTACTTC; CDR3aa: CASGRLAGGGSYEQYF; j_gene: TRBJ2-7; d_gene: TRBD2; abundance: .; v_gene: TRBV3-1/TRBV3-2
CDR3nt: TGCAGCGTTGGGGCGAACACTGAAGCTTTCTTT; CDR3aa: CSVGANTEAFF; j_gene: TRBJ1-1; d_gene: .; abundance: .; v_gene: TRBV29-1
CDR3nt: TGTGCCAGCAGCTCCGACCCCCCTTCGCGGGGGACCCAGTACTTC; CDR3aa: CASSSDPPSRGTQYF; j_gene: TRBJ2-5; d_gene: .; abundance: .; v_gene: TRBV5-5
CDR3nt: TGTGCCAGCAGCCCTGACCCGAATCAGCCCCAGCATTTT; CDR3aa: CASSPDPNQPQHF; j_gene: TRBJ1-5; d_gene: .; abundance: .; v_gene: TRBV3-1/TRBV3-2
CDR3nt: TGTGCCAGCAGTGAAAAGCTTGCGCAGGGAGGCTACACCTTC; CDR3aa: CASSEKLAQGGYTF; j_gene: TRBJ1-2; d_gene: .; abundance: .; v_gene: TRBV2
CDR3nt: TGTGCCAGCAGCCTAGACCTTTATCAGCCCCAGCATTTT; CDR3aa: CASSLDLYQPQHF; j_gene: TRBJ1-5; d_gene: .; abundance: .; v_gene: TRBV7-2
CDR3nt: TGTGCCTGCCCACGGGCCACGGACAATGAGCAGTTCTTC; CDR3aa: CACPRATDNEQFF; j_gene: TRBJ2-1; d_gene: .; abundance: .; v_gene: TRBV30
CDR3nt: TGTGCCAGCAGCCCCGGAGTTTACACTGAAGCTTTCTTT; CDR3aa: CASSPGVYTEAFF; j_gene: TRBJ1-1; d_gene: .; abundance: few; v_gene: TRBV27
CDR3nt: TGTGCCAGCAGCTTGGCCGGAGGATCGAGTCCAGATACGCAGTATTTT; CDR3aa: CASSLAGGSSPDTQYF; j_gene: TRBJ2-3; d_gene: .; abundance: .; v_gene: TRBV5-4
CDR3nt: TGCAGCGCTCAAGGGAGGGCCTCCTACAATGAGCAGTTCTTC; CDR3aa: CSAQGRASYNEQFF; j_gene: TRBJ2-1; d_gene: TRBD2; abundance: .; v_gene: TRBV29-1
CDR3nt: TGCGCCAGCAGCTTGGTCGGGACCGGGGAGCTGTTTTTT; CDR3aa: CASSLVGTGELFF; j_gene: TRBJ2-2; d_gene: .; abundance: .; v_gene: TRBV5-1
CDR3nt: TGTGCCAGCAGTGAATCGGGACACACCATACGATACAATGAGCAGTTCTTC; CDR3aa: CASSESGHTIRYNEQFF; j_gene: TRBJ2-1; d_gene: .; abundance: .; v_gene: TRBV25-1
CDR3nt: TGTGCCAGCAGTCCATCCGGGACAGGGGGCCGGACCGGGGAGCTGTTTTTT; CDR3aa: CASSPSGTGGRTGELFF; j_gene: TRBJ2-2; d_gene: TRBD1; abundance: .; v_gene: TRBV7-2
CDR3nt: TGCGCCAGCAGTGGAGGAGGGGCCGGGGAGCTGTTTTTT; CDR3aa: CASSGGGAGELFF; j_gene: TRBJ2-2; d_gene: .; abundance: .; v_gene: TRBV10-1
CDR3nt: TGTGCCAGCTCACCACCGTCCCGGGGATCTAATTCACCCCTCCACTTT; CDR3aa: CASSPPSRGSNSPLHF; j_gene: TRBJ1-6; d_gene: .; abundance: .; v_gene: TRBV18